This entry lists 8 T cell receptor beta chains sequenced from one sample in a study of T cells after yellow fever vaccination. A single record per CDR3 protein comes from TCRdb applying MiXCR to the 5' RACE reads. Here the sample spans 510,000 or so distinct CDR3 sequences, 15% to 20% being singletons. Source: PBMCs, taken 15 days after the yellow fever booster vaccination. Every receptor here comes from a man under 40 who received the YFV17D yellow fever vaccine.

The chain uses TRBV27 and TRBJ2-5; 13 bases align to TRBD2. Per germline, CDR1 MNHEY and CDR2 SMNVEV (reference sequence). This CDR3 has 16 residues. The J segment lost 2 bases and the V segment lost 4 bases, leaving 4 bases of the junction unmatched. CDR3 loop: CASSYGTSGAQETQYF. Here the CDR3 DNA reads TGTGCCAGCAGTTACGGGACTAGCGGGGCACAAGAGACCCAGTACTTC.

This rearrangement joins TRBV3-1 to TRBJ2-2, with 12 nucleotides matching TRBD2. The length of the CDR3 is 18 residues. Germline values: CDR1 LGHDT, CDR2 YNNKEL (reference sequence). After removal of 0 bases from V and 9 bases from J, the junction contained 11 bases not matched to a gene. The CDR3 DNA reads as TGTGCCAGCAGCCAAGATCCCGGACTAGCGGGAAAGCGGTGGGAGCTGTTTTTT. Amino acid sequence: CASSQDPGLAGKRWELFF. The variable domain in full, completed from reference TRBV3-1 and TRBJ2-2, reads DTAVSQTPKYLVTQMGNDKSIKCEQNLGHDTMYWYKQDSKKFLKIMFSYNNKELIINETVPNRFSPKSPDKAHLNLHINSLELGDSAVYFCASSQDPGLAGKRWELFFGEGSRLTVL.

The gene calls are TRBV20-1 and TRBJ1-2; D is unclear. The CDR3 covers 13 residues. Germline V lookup: CDR1 DFQATT, CDR2 SNEGSKA (reference sequence). V lost 6 bases and J lost 8, with 19 bases in between. CDR3 nucleotides: TGCAGTGCCCCGGTGGGAGCCTACTCGGGCTACACCTTC. Translating gives CSAPVGAYSGYTF.

This clonotype was seen only a few times. V gene TRBV29-1 combines with J gene TRBJ2-2; D may be TRBD2 (6 bases). From germline, CDR1 is SQVTM and CDR2 ANQGSEA. The CDR3 runs to 12 residues. V was trimmed by 6 bases and J by 7 bases, leaving 12 bases between them. For the CDR3, the DNA is TGCAGCGTCGATATTAGCGGCGGGGAGCTGTTTTTT. This sequence encodes CSVDISGGELFF.

This clonotype was observed a handful of times. The chain uses TRBV6-5 and TRBJ2-1; 7 nucleotides align to TRBD2. Germline trimming cut 0 bases from V and 2 bases from J; bases unmatched to any gene: 4. The CDR3 is 16 amino acids. CDR1 is MNHEY and CDR2 is SVGAGI in the germline V gene. The CDR3 sequence: CASSYSLAGAYNEQFF. CDR3 nucleotide sequence: TGTGCCAGCAGTTACTCATTGGCGGGGGCCTACAATGAGCAGTTCTTC.

V and J are TRBV9 and TRBJ2-3; 9 nucleotides match TRBD2. V shed 0 bases, J shed 4 bases, and the junction held 6 bases outside the gene matches. The CDR3 is made up of 16 amino acids. Germline CDR1 SGDLS, CDR2 YYNGEE. In DNA, the CDR3 is TGTGCCAGCAGCGTAGAGGTTTTAGCGGGAGCAGATACGCAGTATTTT. Amino acids: CASSVEVLAGADTQYF.

The genes are TRBV27 and TRBJ2-7; TRBD2 matches 8 bases. J lost 1 base, V lost 5 bases, and 10 bases had no gene match. The CDR3 sequence is 16 residues long. Looked up from germline, CDR1 is MNHEY and CDR2 is SMNVEV (reference sequence). CDR3: CASSPKTSVISYEQYF. In DNA, the CDR3 is TGTGCCAGCAGTCCAAAGACTAGCGTAATATCCTACGAGCAGTACTTC.

The rearrangement links TRBV12-3 or TRBV12-4 to TRBJ2-7; D possibly uses TRBD1 or TRBD2 (5 bases each). The CDR3 covers 11 residues. Trimming removed 8 bases from V and 5 bases from J, with 10 bases in between. CDR3 in DNA: TGTGCCAGCCGGGACGGTGACGAGCAGTACTTC. Translated: CASRDGDEQYF.